This passage covers 17 T cell receptor beta chains from one sample sequenced in a study of blood T cell repertoires in COVID-19. Generated by immunoSEQ multiplex PCR, the TCRdb table keeps only in-frame clones and is missing some. The sample lists 150,000 to 200,000 clones; around 67% were seen once. The specimen sequenced was peripheral blood. The receptor set was obtained from a woman aged 80 or older with acute or convalescent COVID-19.

The sample holds a few counts of this clone. This chain links TRBV6-5 with TRBJ2-2; 7 bases are a match to TRBD1. The CDR3 has 15 amino acids. The V segment lost 6 bases and the J segment 4 bases; nucleotides outside the gene matches: 8. The germline V gene encodes CDR1 MNHEY and CDR2 SVGAGI. The CDR3 DNA reads TGTGCCAGCAGCAGCCCCAGGGACAGCACCGGGGAGCTGTTTTTT. Its translation is CASSSPRDSTGELFF.

Only one count was recorded for this clone. V and J are TRBV10-3 and TRBJ2-2, with a tentative D call TRBD2 (5 bases). The CDR3 is made up of 15 amino acids. V lost 5 bases and J 0 bases, leaving 10 bases between the germline ends. Germline V gene lookup returns CDR1 ENHRY and CDR2 SYGVKD. CDR3 in amino acids: CAISTDSANTGELFF. In nucleotides, the CDR3 is TGTGCCATCAGTACGGACTCTGCGAACACCGGGGAGCTGTTTTTT.

The genes are TRBV7-2 and TRBJ2-1, with a possible D match to TRBD2 (6 bases). The germline V gene encodes CDR1 SGHTA and CDR2 FQGNSA. Trimming cost V 2 bases and J 0 bases, with 11 bases left between them. CDR3 size: 16 residues. Here the CDR3 DNA reads TGTGCCAGCAGCTTAAGTAGCGGAAACTCCTACAATGAGCAGTTCTTC. This encodes CASSLSSGNSYNEQFF.

V is TRBV6-6 and J is TRBJ1-1; D gene uncertain. V was shortened by 7 bases and J by 3 bases, with 12 bases between the two germline ends. The CDR3 sequence is 13 residues long. The V gene's germline CDR1 is MNHNY and CDR2 SVGAGI (reference sequence). The CDR3 reads CASTLRIDTEAFF. As DNA, the CDR3 is TGTGCCAGCACGTTGAGGATTGACACTGAAGCTTTCTTT.

The CDR3 loop reads CASSPPRTGWNTGELFF. The CDR3 bases are TGTGCCAGCTCACCACCGAGGACAGGGTGGAACACCGGGGAGCTGTTTTTT. This chain uses TRBV18 with TRBJ2-2; 8 positions match TRBD1. Germline V CDR1 and CDR2: KGHSH, LQKENI. This CDR3 is 17 amino acids long. The trim removed 0 bases at V and 1 base at J, leaving 4 bases unmatched.

The chain joins TRBV18 to TRBJ1-1, with D possibly matching TRBD1 (5 bases). Germline CDR1 is KGHSH and CDR2 is LQKENI. The V end lost 0 bases, the J end lost 0 bases, and 14 bases lay between the germline ends. CDR3 length: 17 amino acids. The CDR3 DNA sequence: TGTGCCAGCTCACCACCTAATTCCAGACAGTTGAACACTGAAGCTTTCTTT. Amino acids: CASSPPNSRQLNTEAFF.

V gene TRBV27 combines with J gene TRBJ1-2; 7 bases are a match to TRBD1. Germline lookup yields CDR1 MNHEY and CDR2 SMNVEV (reference sequence). The CDR3 contains 14 residues. V gave up 6 bases and J gave up 7 bases; unmatched junction bases: 11. This CDR3 reads CASSSSGTVGGYTF. The CDR3 region has the DNA TGTGCCAGCAGCTCCTCCGGGACAGTAGGTGGCTACACCTTC.

CDR3 bases: TGTGCCAGTAGTATATTAGAGGTTTCTGAAGCTTTCTTT. Amino acid sequence: CASSILEVSEAFF. The chain recombines TRBV19 with TRBJ1-1, with D hard to call. CDR1 is LNHDA and CDR2 is SQIVND in the germline V gene (reference sequence). Between the trimmed V and J ends, which lost 2 bases and 6 bases, there was a span of 10 bases. The CDR3 extends over 13 amino acids.

The chain uses TRBV7-2 and TRBJ2-3, with 7 bases that match TRBD2. The CDR3 has 15 residues. Germline V gene sequence: CDR1 SGHTA, CDR2 FQGNSA. The ends lost 5 bases at V and 2 bases at J; junction bases unmatched: 7. CDR3 residues: CASSPRAGFTDTQYF. The CDR3 nucleotides read TGTGCCAGCAGCCCACGAGCGGGGTTCACAGATACGCAGTATTTT.

This clone came up a few times. This chain connects TRBV9 to TRBJ2-7, with D maybe TRBD2 (5 bases). The germline V and J ends were trimmed by 4 bases and 5 bases, with 7 bases remaining between them. Germline CDR1 reads SGDLS; CDR2 reads YYNGEE. This CDR3 has 11 amino acids. The CDR3, as DNA: TGTGCCAGCAGCACCGGGGACGAGCAGTACTTC. It specifies CASSTGDEQYF.

The CDR3 here is CAWILQPGQGNTEAFF. The CDR3 region has the DNA TGTGCCTGGATACTACAGCCGGGACAGGGGAACACTGAAGCTTTCTTT. The chain combines TRBV30 with TRBJ1-1; TRBD1 matches 9 bases. Germline V CDR1 and CDR2: GTSNPN, SVGIG (reference sequence). The CDR3 sequence is 16 residues long. J gave up 1 base and V 4 bases, and 10 bases lay outside the gene matches. The variable domain in full, completed from reference TRBV30 and TRBJ1-1, reads SQTIHQWPATLVQPVGSPLSLECTVEGTSNPNLYWYRQAAGRGLQLLFYSVGIGQISSEVPQNLSASRPQDRQFILSSKKLLLSDSGFYLCAWILQPGQGNTEAFFGQGTRLTVV.

The chain has TRBV20-1 and TRBJ1-4, with unresolved D. The CDR3 sequence is 11 residues long. Germline-derived CDR1 and CDR2 are DFQATT and SNEGSKA (reference sequence). Between the trimmed V and J ends, which lost 6 bases and 16 bases, there was a span of 18 bases. CDR3 sequence reads: CSASRGLEGFF. The DNA for the CDR3 is TGCAGTGCGAGTCGGGGTTTGGAGGGGTTTTTT.

The chain uses TRBV12-3 or TRBV12-4 and TRBJ1-1; no firm D call. The CDR3 spans 12 residues. Trimming took off 7 bases at V and 4 bases at J, with 10 bases between the two ends. The CDR3 loop is CASTGESTEAFF. The CDR3 DNA reads as TGTGCCAGCACCGGGGAAAGCACTGAAGCTTTCTTT.

The V call is TRBV27, the J call TRBJ1-3; no clear D. Germline V CDR1 and CDR2: MNHEY, SMNVEV (reference sequence). The CDR3 spans 14 residues. Trimming stripped 5 bases from V and 1 base from J, with 9 bases between. This chain's CDR3 is CASSPDYSGNTIYF. The CDR3 coding sequence is TGTGCCAGCAGTCCAGACTATTCTGGAAACACCATATATTTT.

The chain uses TRBV10-1 and TRBJ2-2; D is perhaps TRBD2 (7 bases). The CDR3 contains 15 residues. V dropped 3 bases and J dropped 6 bases, with 14 bases sitting between them. In germline, CDR1 is WNHNN, CDR2 SYGVQD (reference sequence). This chain's CDR3 is CASSDPGGSAGELFF. The CDR3 DNA is TGCGCCAGCAGTGACCCGGGGGGCAGCGCCGGGGAGCTGTTTTTT.

This clone showed up just once. The rearrangement links TRBV12-5 to TRBJ2-4; tentatively, D is TRBD1 (6 bases). In germline, CDR1 is LGHNT, CDR2 FRNRAP. The V end was cut by 4 bases, the J end by 0 bases, with 7 bases between. The length of the CDR3 is 14 residues. CDR3 loop: CASGYRVAKNIQYF. In nucleotides, the CDR3 is TGTGCTAGTGGTTACAGGGTAGCCAAAAACATTCAGTACTTC. Looking up the rest from reference TRBV12-5 and TRBJ2-4 gives the full variable domain: DARVTQTPRHKVTEMGQEVTMRCQPILGHNTVFWYRQTMMQGLELLAYFRNRAPLDDSGMPKDRFSAEMPDATLATLKIQPSEPRDSAVYFCASGYRVAKNIQYFGAGTRLSVL.

The chain is built from TRBV30 and TRBJ1-4, with TRBD1 matching 8 bases. Trimming removed 3 bases from V and 8 bases from J; junction bases left unmatched: 8. The germline V gene encodes CDR1 GTSNPN and CDR2 SVGIG (reference sequence). This CDR3 is 14 amino acids long. The CDR3 protein is CAWSTTGAGEKLFF. The CDR3 nucleotides are TGTGCCTGGAGCACGACAGGGGCGGGGGAAAAACTGTTTTTT.